Listed here is a single T cell receptor beta chain. This specimen comes from a study of blood T cell repertoires in COVID-19. At the level of the study: Samples representing acute and convalescent COVID-19 were sourced from the United States, Italy and Spain. In each case, the material was cDNA or gDNA derived from T cells, B-cell-depleted T cells, or PBMCs.

In the authors' workflow: By means of reference gene primer amplification, nucleated cell counts were estimated. The protocol was immunoSEQ multiplex PCR, while the TCRdb copy is restricted to in-frame clones and leaves out a portion. For V, J and clone size, that table is used; D and trimming come from the DNA. The data contain roughly 200,000 clones, around 90% of them singletons. V gave up 5 bases and J gave up 6 bases; unmatched junction bases: 5. CDR1 is MNHEY and CDR2 is SVGEGT in the germline V gene. The CDR3 sequence is 14 residues long. The rearrangement links TRBV6-2 or TRBV6-3 to TRBJ1-5; 9 nucleotides agree with TRBD1. Sequences were obtained from peripheral blood. This TCR derives from a man aged 45-65 years with acute or convalescent COVID-19. CDR3 amino acids: CASSLGQGVQPQHF. CDR3 bases: TGTGCCAGCAGTCTGGGACAGGGTGTTCAGCCCCAGCATTTT.